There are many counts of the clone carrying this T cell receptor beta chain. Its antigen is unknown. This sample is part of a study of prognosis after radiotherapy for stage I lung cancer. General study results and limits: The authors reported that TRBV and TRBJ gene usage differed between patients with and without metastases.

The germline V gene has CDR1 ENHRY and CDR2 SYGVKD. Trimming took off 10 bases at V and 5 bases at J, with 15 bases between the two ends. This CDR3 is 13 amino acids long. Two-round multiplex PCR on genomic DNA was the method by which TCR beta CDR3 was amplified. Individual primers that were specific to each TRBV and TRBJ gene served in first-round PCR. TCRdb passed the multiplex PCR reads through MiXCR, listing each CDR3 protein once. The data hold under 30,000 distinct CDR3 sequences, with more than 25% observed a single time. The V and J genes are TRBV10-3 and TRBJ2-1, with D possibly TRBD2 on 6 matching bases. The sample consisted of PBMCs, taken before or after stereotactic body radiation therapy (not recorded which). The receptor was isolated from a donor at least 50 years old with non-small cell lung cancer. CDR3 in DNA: TGTGCCACTTGGGAGGACGGTGACAATGAGCAGTTCTTC. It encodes CATWEDGDNEQFF.